This section outlines one TCR beta chain sequence together with its context. Its target is unknown. Repertoires were generated with immunoSEQ multiplex PCR, while TCRdb's copy carries only in-frame clones and drops some. Of around 20,000 clones listed, about 86% are singletons. These data originate in a study of OX40 agonist ivuxolimab in advanced cancers. Overall study context: The dose-escalation cohort was about 87% male, with a mean age of around 60 years, ranging about 20 to 85. Three patients had partial responses: one hepatocellular carcinoma, two cutaneous melanoma.

Study-wide results and limits: At doses 0.1 to 3.0 mg/kg, CD4+ and CD8+ clones expanded.

Germline assignment: CDR1 SGHRS and CDR2 YFSETQ. The ends were cut back, 0 bases at V and 3 bases at J, with 12 bases in the middle. This CDR3 region has 15 residues. The sequences come from CD4+ or CD8+ T cells sorted from blood, collected in a trial of the OX40 agonist ivuxolimab. This sequence joins TRBV5-1 and TRBJ1-2, with a weak D call TRBD1 (5 bases). The receptor was isolated from an adult with an advanced solid tumor such as melanoma, head and neck, liver or kidney cancer. Here the CDR3 reads CASSLAQGNYYGYTF. The CDR3 DNA reads TGCGCCAGCAGCTTGGCTCAGGGAAATTACTATGGCTACACCTTC.